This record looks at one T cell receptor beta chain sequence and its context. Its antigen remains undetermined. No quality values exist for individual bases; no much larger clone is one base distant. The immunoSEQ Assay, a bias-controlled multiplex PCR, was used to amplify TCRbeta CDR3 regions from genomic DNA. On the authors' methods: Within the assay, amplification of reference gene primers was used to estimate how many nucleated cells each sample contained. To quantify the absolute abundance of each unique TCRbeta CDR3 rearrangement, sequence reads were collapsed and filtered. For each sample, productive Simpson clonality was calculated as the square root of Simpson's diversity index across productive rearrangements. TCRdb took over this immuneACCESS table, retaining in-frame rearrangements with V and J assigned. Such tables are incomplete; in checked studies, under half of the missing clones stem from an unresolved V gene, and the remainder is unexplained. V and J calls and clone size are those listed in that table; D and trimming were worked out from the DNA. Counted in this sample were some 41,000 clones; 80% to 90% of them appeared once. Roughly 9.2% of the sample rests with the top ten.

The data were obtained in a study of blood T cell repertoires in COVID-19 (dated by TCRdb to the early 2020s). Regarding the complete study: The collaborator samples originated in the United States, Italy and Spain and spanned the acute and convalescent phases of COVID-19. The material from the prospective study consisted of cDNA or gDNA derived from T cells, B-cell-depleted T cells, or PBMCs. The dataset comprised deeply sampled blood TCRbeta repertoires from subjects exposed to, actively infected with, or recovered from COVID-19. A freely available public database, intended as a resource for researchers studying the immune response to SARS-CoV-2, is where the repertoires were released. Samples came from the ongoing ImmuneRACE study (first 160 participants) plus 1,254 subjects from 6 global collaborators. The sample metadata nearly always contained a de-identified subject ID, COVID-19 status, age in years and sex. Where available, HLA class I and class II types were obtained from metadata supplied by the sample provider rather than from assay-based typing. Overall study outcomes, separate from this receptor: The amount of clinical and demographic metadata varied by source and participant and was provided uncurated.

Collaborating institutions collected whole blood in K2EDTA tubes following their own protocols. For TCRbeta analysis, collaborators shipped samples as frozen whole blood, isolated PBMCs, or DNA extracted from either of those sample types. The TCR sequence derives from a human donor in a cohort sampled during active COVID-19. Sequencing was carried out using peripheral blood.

DNA sequence: TGTGCCACCCTTGCAGGCCACTCTGGAAACACCATATATTTT. The resulting protein is CATLAGHSGNTIYF. The chain joins TRBV7-2 to TRBJ1-3, with the D gene not confidently named. Spanning cysteine to phenylalanine, the CDR3 consists of 14 amino acids. The read is trimmed to its CDR3 DNA, 42 bases read in frame from base 1. V sheds 10 bases and J sheds 0 bases, leaving 13 bases between their ends. The germline V gene gives CDR1 as SGHTA and CDR2 as FQGNSA.